The source of this T cell receptor beta chain is a study of identical twins. Notes on the study in general: With abundant cord blood beta clonotypes, insertions were fewer; memory repertoires showed no such pattern. Compared with unrelated sharing, twin-shared out-of-frame alpha sequences had more low-probability sequences.

Each donor (without exception) was a healthy Caucasian. This clonotype appeared a few times. Its antigen is unidentified. TCRdb itself ran the 5' RACE reads through MiXCR, one entry per CDR3 protein. The table lists roughly 720,000 distinct CDR3 sequences, over 15% of them singletons. Trimming removed 6 bases from V and 3 bases from J; junction bases left unmatched: 6. The CDR3 has 14 residues. The germline gives CDR1 DFQATT, CDR2 SNEGSKA (reference sequence). In addition, the sample was reused for a study of T cells expressing NK-cell markers.

This rearrangement joins TRBV20-1 to TRBJ2-7, with TRBD2 identical over 12 bases. This clonotype was sampled from a woman aged 18 to 35 in good health. Material: PBMCs. The CDR3 sequence: CSARLAGVVYEQYF. For the CDR3, the DNA is TGCAGTGCAAGACTAGCGGGAGTAGTCTACGAGCAGTACTTC.